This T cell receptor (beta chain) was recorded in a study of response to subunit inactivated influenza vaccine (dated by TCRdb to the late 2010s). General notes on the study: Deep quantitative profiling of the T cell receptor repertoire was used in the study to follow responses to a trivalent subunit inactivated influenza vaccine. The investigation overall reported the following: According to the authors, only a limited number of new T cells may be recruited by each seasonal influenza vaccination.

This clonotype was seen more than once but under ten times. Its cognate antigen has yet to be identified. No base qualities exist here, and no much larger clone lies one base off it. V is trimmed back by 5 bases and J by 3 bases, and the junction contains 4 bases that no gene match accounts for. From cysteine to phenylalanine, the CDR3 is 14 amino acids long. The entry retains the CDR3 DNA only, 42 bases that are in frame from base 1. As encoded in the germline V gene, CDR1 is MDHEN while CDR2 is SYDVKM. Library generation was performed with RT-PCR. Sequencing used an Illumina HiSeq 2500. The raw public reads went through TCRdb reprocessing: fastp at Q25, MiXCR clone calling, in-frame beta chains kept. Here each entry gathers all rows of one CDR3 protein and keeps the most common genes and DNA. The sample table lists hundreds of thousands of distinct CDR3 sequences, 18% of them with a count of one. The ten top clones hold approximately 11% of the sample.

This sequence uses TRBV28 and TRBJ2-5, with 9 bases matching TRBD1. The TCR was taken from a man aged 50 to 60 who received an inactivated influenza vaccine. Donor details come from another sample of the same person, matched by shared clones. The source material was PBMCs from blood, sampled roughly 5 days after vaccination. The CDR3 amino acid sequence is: CASSGTGREETQYF. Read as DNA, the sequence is TGTGCCAGCAGTGGGACAGGGAGAGAAGAGACCCAGTACTTC.